The clone carrying this T cell receptor (beta chain) has a single count. This record comes from a study of CD8+CD57+ T cells in acquired aplastic anemia. Individuals selected for sequencing had exhibited CD8+CD57+ cell expansion on flow cytometry. Profiling that covered TCR beta VDJ and CDR3 relied on genomic DNA as its template. Each CDR3 protein gets one entry after TCRdb re-called the reads with MiXCR. The table shows about 240,000 distinct CDR3 sequences, with 40% to 50% occurring only once. The CDR3 is 13 residues long. V dropped 0 bases and J dropped 3 bases, with 4 bases sitting between them. The V gene's germline CDR1 is MGHRA and CDR2 YSYEKL.

The sequence derives from a human donor with aplastic anemia. The chain recombines TRBV4-1 with TRBJ2-3, with unresolved D. Input material: sorted CD4+, CD8+, or CD8+CD57+ T cells (not recorded which) from PBMCs. The CDR3: CASSQERTDTQYF. The CDR3 DNA reads TGCGCCAGCAGCCAAGAACGGACAGATACGCAGTATTTT.